These 27 T cell receptor beta chains came from one sample sequenced in a study of vaccination and CD4 T cells after COVID-19. Cultured CD4+ T cell DNA was sequenced using the Oncomine TCR Beta short-read assay. Cultured CD4+ T cells were the source of extracted genomic DNA. In TCRdb, the PCR reads were re-called with MiXCR into one record per CDR3 protein. Among approximately 9,300 distinct CDR3 sequences listed, less than 45% were seen once. Sample treatment: approximately 9-day PBMC culture with coronavirus spike peptide pools or control peptides (ViraFEST assay). Prior to the COVID-19 pandemic (2011-2018), the unexposed donor's CD4+ T cells were collected. No antigens are known for them. The specimen sequenced was CD4+ T cells from blood, cultured in vitro. These TCRs come from a human donor in good health.

The rearrangement uses TRBV24-1 and TRBJ2-2; 8 bases agree with TRBD1. The CDR3 has 15 residues. Germline V CDR1 and CDR2: KGHDR, SFDVKD. V shed 4 bases and J 5 bases; nucleotides not matched to a gene: 5. The CDR3 coding sequence is TGTGCCACCAGTGACTGGACAGGGTTTACCGGGGAGCTGTTTTTT. Amino acid sequence: CATSDWTGFTGELFF.

The V and J genes are TRBV19 and TRBJ2-2; 12 bases align to TRBD2. Germline lookup yields CDR1 LNHDA and CDR2 SQIVND (reference sequence). Trimming cost V 6 bases and J 3 bases; bases outside gene matches: 11. The CDR3 contains 18 residues. CDR3 nucleotides: TGTGCCAGTAGCCCCGACAGACTAGCGGGAGTACACACCGGGGAGCTGTTTTTT. Protein sequence: CASSPDRLAGVHTGELFF.

The chain has TRBV20-1 and TRBJ2-1; D unresolved. The CDR3 sequence is 11 residues long. Germline V gene sequence: CDR1 DFQATT, CDR2 SNEGSKA (reference sequence). Deletions cut 3 bases from V and 5 bases from J, with 5 bases between. The CDR3 DNA reads TGCAGTGCTAGTTACGACAATGAGCAGTTCTTC. Translation gives CSASYDNEQFF.

The chain has TRBV7-2 and TRBJ1-5; D is unresolved. CDR1 and CDR2 (germline): SGHTA, FQGNSA. V lost 0 bases and J 5 bases, leaving 11 bases between the germline ends. The length of the CDR3 is 15 residues. CDR3 in amino acids: CASSLAGRSDQPQHF. The CDR3 DNA follows: TGTGCCAGCAGCTTAGCGGGCAGGAGCGATCAGCCCCAGCATTTT. The variable domain in full, with the rest retrieved from reference TRBV7-2 and TRBJ1-5, is GAGVSQSPSNKVTEKGKDVELRCDPISGHTALYWYRQSLGQGLEFLIYFQGNSAPDKSGLPSDRFSAERTGGSVSTLTIQRTQQEDSAVYLCASSLAGRSDQPQHFGDGTRLSIL.

The V and J genes are TRBV28 and TRBJ1-1; no clear D gene. The germline gives CDR1 MDHEN, CDR2 SYDVKM. The germline V and J ends were trimmed by 0 bases and 4 bases, with 12 bases remaining between them. CDR3 length: 15 amino acids. In DNA form, the CDR3 reads TGTGCCAGCAGTTTATGGGGGAGCCTTTCCACTGAAGCTTTCTTT. Its protein is CASSLWGSLSTEAFF.

The V gene is TRBV11-3, the J gene TRBJ2-2, with TRBD2 identical over 9 bases. The CDR3 is made up of 16 amino acids. CDR1 is SGHNT and CDR2 is YENEEA in the germline V gene. V lost 3 bases and J lost 7; bases outside the gene matches: 9. The CDR3 loop is CASSLTAGGPNGELFF. The CDR3, as DNA: TGTGCCAGCAGCTTGACGGCGGGAGGGCCAAACGGGGAGCTGTTTTTT.

The table lists this clonotype with a few counts. V is TRBV6-5 and J is TRBJ1-5, with D unclear. The CDR3 covers 17 residues. Trimming removed 0 bases from V and 0 bases from J, with 12 bases in between. Germline V gives CDR1 MNHEY, CDR2 SVGAGI. The CDR3 DNA reads as TGTGCCAGCAGTTACTCGGGCAGGCGGAATAGCAATCAGCCCCAGCATTTT. Its protein product is CASSYSGRRNSNQPQHF.

CDR3 DNA sequence: TGTGCCAGCAGCTTAGAAGGGCCTCTCGGGAATGAGCAGTTCTTC. This encodes CASSLEGPLGNEQFF. The genes are TRBV11-2 and TRBJ2-1; no firm D call. The germline gives CDR1 SGHAT, CDR2 FQNNGV. This CDR3 comprises 15 residues. The V end was cut by 0 bases, the J end by 7 bases, with 13 bases between.

The J gene is TRBJ1-5, the V gene TRBV28; tentatively, D is TRBD1 (5 bases). Germline loops: CDR1 MDHEN, CDR2 SYDVKM. The ends were cut back, 6 bases at V and 0 bases at J, with 12 bases in the middle. CDR3 length: 15 amino acids. The CDR3 DNA follows: TGTGCCAGCAGCCGCGGGGGGGATAGCAATCAGCCCCAGCATTTT. Its translation: CASSRGGDSNQPQHF.

The genes are TRBV27 and TRBJ1-1; TRBD1 agrees at 8 bases. The CDR3 has 15 residues. Germline V gene sequence: CDR1 MNHEY, CDR2 SMNVEV (reference sequence). The V segment lost 4 bases and the J segment 7 bases; nucleotides outside the gene matches: 11. The CDR3 loop reads CASSWTRQGLGEAFF. CDR3 bases: TGTGCCAGCAGTTGGACCCGACAGGGGTTAGGTGAAGCTTTCTTT.

The chain combines TRBV7-9 with TRBJ1-2, with D maybe TRBD1 (6 bases). The CDR3 covers 16 residues. Trimming pared 1 base from V and 3 bases from J, leaving 15 bases between. CDR1 and CDR2 (germline): SEHNR, FQNEAQ (reference sequence). The CDR3 DNA sequence: TGTGCCAGCAGCTTAGTAGTTACAGGGAGCGACTATGGCTACACCTTC. Translation: CASSLVVTGSDYGYTF.

This chain connects TRBV20-1 to TRBJ1-5, with 7 bases lining up with TRBD1. The germline V gene has CDR1 DFQATT and CDR2 SNEGSKA (reference sequence). V shed 5 bases, J shed 7 bases, and the junction held 14 bases outside the gene matches. The CDR3 has 15 amino acids. This CDR3 reads CSAQGTAVGGQPQHF. The CDR3 nucleotides read TGCAGTGCTCAAGGGACAGCGGTGGGGGGGCAGCCCCAGCATTTT.

The gene calls are TRBV20-1 and TRBJ1-1, with D perhaps TRBD1 (6 bases). The CDR3 sequence is 14 residues long. Looked up from germline, CDR1 is DFQATT and CDR2 is SNEGSKA (reference sequence). V shed 2 bases and J shed 2 bases, with 12 bases lying between them. The CDR3 DNA reads as TGCAGTGCTAGAATCCGCAGGGGAAACACTGAAGCTTTCTTT. Amino acid sequence: CSARIRRGNTEAFF.

The rearrangement links TRBV10-3 to TRBJ1-2; weak D call: TRBD1 (5 bases). This CDR3 region has 12 residues. V dropped 6 bases and J dropped 6 bases, with 11 bases sitting between them. CDR1 ENHRY and CDR2 SYGVKD come from the germline V gene. The CDR3 DNA reads TGTGCCATCAGCGGACATTTGGATGGCTACACCTTC. Its protein is CAISGHLDGYTF.

The chain carries TRBV5-1 and TRBJ2-5; tentatively, D is TRBD1 or TRBD2 (6 bases each). The V gene lost 2 bases and the J gene lost 1 base, with 12 bases spanning the gap. The CDR3 length is 15 residues. Germline V gives CDR1 SGHRS, CDR2 YFSETQ. The DNA of the CDR3 is TGCGCCAGCAGCTTAGTACAGGGAGGCCAAGAGACCCAGTACTTC. It encodes CASSLVQGGQETQYF.

This sequence joins TRBV6-2 or TRBV6-3 and TRBJ2-7, with TRBD1 matching 10 bases. This CDR3 contains 14 residues. Germline V gives CDR1 MNHEY, CDR2 SVGEGT. Trimming at V came to 6 bases and at J to 2 bases, leaving 4 bases not matched to a gene. CDR3 sequence reads: CASRRQGATYEQYF. In DNA form, the CDR3 reads TGTGCCAGCAGGAGACAGGGGGCCACCTACGAGCAGTACTTC.

This clonotype was counted between two and nine times. The chain links TRBV20-1 to TRBJ2-6, with D unresolved. Per germline, CDR1 DFQATT and CDR2 SNEGSKA (reference sequence). Trimming left V 4 bases short and J 2 bases short, with 6 bases between. The CDR3 spans 13 residues. Here the CDR3 DNA reads TGCAGTGCTAACGTTCCTGGGGCCAACGTCCTGACTTTC. This encodes CSANVPGANVLTF.

This clonotype was counted a few times. The CDR3 is CASSYSSLAVSYNEQFF. CDR3 nucleotide sequence: TGTGCCAGCAGTTACTCCTCCCTGGCGGTCTCCTACAATGAGCAGTTCTTC. The chain couples TRBV6-5 to TRBJ2-1; D unresolved. CDR3 length: 17 residues. Germline V gene lookup returns CDR1 MNHEY and CDR2 SVGAGI. Trimming shortened V by 0 bases and J by 0 bases, and 12 bases separated the two germline ends.

V is TRBV25-1 and J is TRBJ2-1; D not resolved. The CDR3 has 14 residues. V lost 3 bases to trimming and J lost 0 bases, with 6 bases between them. Germline V lookup: CDR1 MGHDK, CDR2 SYGVNS. CDR3 sequence (DNA): TGTGCCAGCAGTGATGTCAACTCCTACAATGAGCAGTTCTTC. This codes for CASSDVNSYNEQFF.

This chain uses TRBV27 with TRBJ1-1; tentatively, D is TRBD1 (6 bases). CDR3 length: 14 residues. Germline V gene data show CDR1 as MNHEY and CDR2 as SMNVEV (reference sequence). Trimming removed 6 bases from V and 4 bases from J, with 15 bases in between. The CDR3: CASSYKGGVTEAFF. As DNA, the CDR3 is TGTGCCAGCAGCTACAAGGGGGGAGTCACTGAAGCTTTCTTT.

V gene TRBV5-6 combines with J gene TRBJ2-5; 9 bases align to TRBD2. This CDR3 is built from 17 residues. V shed 5 bases, J shed 5 bases, and the junction held 16 bases outside the gene matches. CDR1 and CDR2 from the germline V gene are SGHDT and YYEEEE. Here the CDR3 reads CASSIGPSGTSYETQYF. CDR3 bases: TGTGCCAGCAGTATAGGCCCTTCCGGGACTAGCTACGAGACCCAGTACTTC.

The rearrangement links TRBV28 to TRBJ1-4, with TRBD1 matching 7 bases. This CDR3 has 12 amino acids. The junction had 4 bases not matched to a gene; V was cut back by 7 bases and J by 8 bases. The germline V gene has CDR1 MDHEN and CDR2 SYDVKM. CDR3 DNA sequence: TGTGCCAGCAATAGGGGGCGGGAAAAACTGTTTTTT. It is translated as CASNRGREKLFF.

There are a few counts of this clonotype. The chain couples TRBV28 to TRBJ1-5; the D gene is possibly TRBD1 (6 bases). The germline V gene encodes CDR1 MDHEN and CDR2 SYDVKM. The germline V and J ends were trimmed by 0 bases and 0 bases, with 24 bases remaining between them. CDR3 size: 21 residues. The chain's CDR3 is CASSLWAGGGPGDYSNQPQHF. The CDR3 DNA reads as TGTGCCAGCAGTTTATGGGCCGGAGGGGGGCCAGGGGATTATAGCAATCAGCCCCAGCATTTT. The full variable domain, its missing parts supplied by reference TRBV28 and TRBJ1-5, is DVKVTQSSRYLVKRTGEKVFLECVQDMDHENMFWYRQDPGLGLRLIYFSYDVKMKEKGDIPEGYSVSREKKERFSLILESASTNQTSMYLCASSLWAGGGPGDYSNQPQHFGDGTRLSIL.

The chain recombines TRBV19 with TRBJ1-5, with 9 bases aligning to TRBD1. The CDR3 is 15 residues long. The V gene end was trimmed by 2 bases and the J gene end by 6 bases; junction bases not matched to a gene: 5. Per germline, CDR1 LNHDA and CDR2 SQIVND (reference sequence). DNA for the CDR3: TGTGCCAGTAGTATAATGGACAGGGGAGGTCAGCCCCAGCATTTT. Amino acid sequence: CASSIMDRGGQPQHF.

The chain employs TRBV5-4 and TRBJ1-2; a possible D gene is TRBD1 (6 bases). Germline V CDR1 and CDR2: SGHNT, YYREEE (reference sequence). Trimming took 5 bases from V and 4 from J, leaving 15 bases between them. The CDR3 loop spans 14 amino acids. CDR3 loop: CASRPSWGRYGYTF. The CDR3 DNA follows: TGTGCCAGCAGACCATCCTGGGGGCGCTATGGCTACACCTTC.

This clonotype has just a few counts. This chain links TRBV7-2 with TRBJ2-1, with D perhaps TRBD1 or TRBD2 (5 bases each). V lost 5 bases and J 9 bases, leaving 20 bases between the germline ends. CDR1 is SGHTA and CDR2 is FQGNSA in the germline V gene. The CDR3 has 15 amino acids. The CDR3 nucleotides read TGTGCCAGCAGCCTAACGGGACCCTCCTTGGGTGAGCAGTTCTTC. Its protein is CASSLTGPSLGEQFF.

The V and J genes are TRBV19 and TRBJ2-5; 9 bases match TRBD2. CDR1 is LNHDA, CDR2 SQIVND, per germline (reference sequence). The CDR3 spans 16 residues. J lost 5 bases, V lost 7 bases, and 14 bases had no gene match. The CDR3 loop reads CASTSNRGLAQETQYF. As DNA, the CDR3 is TGTGCCAGTACCTCGAACAGGGGACTAGCCCAGGAGACCCAGTACTTC.